This entry features one T cell receptor beta chain sequence. The target antigen is unknown. The data derive from a study of cytomegalovirus exposure and HLA in healthy donors. Broader study findings: Trimming of TCR beta V- and J-genes showed a link, identified in a later analysis, to a missense DCLRE1C variant. Apparent HLA restriction characterized most CMV-associated TCR beta chains in a later analysis. The authors later found TCR association rates varying by HLA locus, with DRB1 most and HLA-C fewest.

The PCR ran on 60 Vbeta and 13 Jbeta primers. As originally analysed: Among the unique TCR beta chains that a later analysis counted, about 84 million in all, roughly 11 million were shared. Generated by immunoSEQ multiplex PCR, the TCRdb table keeps only in-frame clones and is missing some. D and trimming come from the DNA, and the V and J calls and clone size come from that table. Counted here are about 190,000 clones, 80% occurring once; the ten biggest clones make up under 0.8%. CDR3 length equals 14 residues. Germline lookup yields CDR1 SEHNR and CDR2 FQNEAQ (reference sequence). With V trimmed by 5 bases and J by 3 bases, 6 bases remained unmatched.

The sequenced sample consisted of PBMCs. This chain links TRBV7-9 with TRBJ1-2; TRBD1 agrees at 7 bases. The receptor was isolated from a boy aged 5-17 years in good health and CMV-seronegative. CDR3 bases: TGTGCCAGCAGCCTCACAGGGGCGGACTATGGCTACACCTTC. It translates to CASSLTGADYGYTF. Supplemented by reference TRBV7-9 and TRBJ1-2, the full variable domain reads DTGVSQNPRHKITKRGQNVTFRCDPISEHNRLYWYRQTLGQGPEFLTYFQNEAQLEKSRLLSDRFSAERPKGSFSTLEIQRTEQGDSAMYLCASSLTGADYGYTFGSGTRLTVV.